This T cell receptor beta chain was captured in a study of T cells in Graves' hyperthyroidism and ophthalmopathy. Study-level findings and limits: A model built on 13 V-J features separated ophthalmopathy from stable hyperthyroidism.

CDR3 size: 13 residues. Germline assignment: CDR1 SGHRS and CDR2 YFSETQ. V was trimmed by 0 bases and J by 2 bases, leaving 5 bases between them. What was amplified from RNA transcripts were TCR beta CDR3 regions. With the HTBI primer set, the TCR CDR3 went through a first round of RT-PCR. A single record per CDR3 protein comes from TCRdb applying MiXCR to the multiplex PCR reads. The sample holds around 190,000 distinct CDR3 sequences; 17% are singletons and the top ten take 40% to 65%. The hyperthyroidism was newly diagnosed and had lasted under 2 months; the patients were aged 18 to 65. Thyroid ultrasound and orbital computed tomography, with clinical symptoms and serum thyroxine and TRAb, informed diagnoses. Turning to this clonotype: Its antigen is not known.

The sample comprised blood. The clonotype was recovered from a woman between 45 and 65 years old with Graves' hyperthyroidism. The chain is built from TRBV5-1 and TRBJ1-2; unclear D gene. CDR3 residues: CASSLVGNYGYTF. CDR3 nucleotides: TGCGCCAGCAGCTTGGTGGGGAACTATGGCTACACCTTC.